The 26 T cell receptor beta chains in this list originate from one sample, sequenced in a study of T cells after posttransplantation cyclophosphamide. Treatment was busulfan-fludarabine conditioning, a marrow graft, and cyclophosphamide on days +3 and +4. The protocol was immunoSEQ multiplex PCR, while the TCRdb copy is restricted to in-frame clones and leaves out a portion. The sample yields about 42,000 clones, around 90% seen once. The sequences come from PBMCs, collected 60 to 65 days after allogeneic stem cell transplant with posttransplant cyclophosphamide. All receptors come from a male patient aged 55 to 69 who received an allogeneic stem cell transplant from a related donor and was CMV-positive. Some T cells may be transferred from the graft donor.

J is TRBJ1-1 and V is TRBV5-4; 8 bases map to TRBD1. V dropped 2 bases and J dropped 2; count of bases not matched to a gene: 11. The CDR3 runs to 17 residues. From germline, CDR1 is SGHNT and CDR2 YYREEE (reference sequence). As DNA, the CDR3 is TGTGCCAGCAGCTTACTTCAGGGGGCGAAGGTAAACACTGAAGCTTTCTTT. Amino acid sequence: CASSLLQGAKVNTEAFF.

The chain is built from TRBV7-8 and TRBJ1-2, with a tentative D call TRBD1 (6 bases). The length of the CDR3 is 15 residues. CDR1 SGHVS and CDR2 FQNEAQ come from the germline V gene. V was pared by 4 bases and J by 0 bases, with 12 bases between. CDR3 sequence (DNA): TGTGCCAGCAGCTGGGGGCGTCGGACTAACTATGGCTACACCTTC. Amino acids: CASSWGRRTNYGYTF.

For this clone: The final CDR3 position lacks the conserved phenylalanine or tryptophan, pointing to a likely read error. It is unclear where the CDR3 begins or ends on the DNA, so no DNA is shown, and the CDR3 is as TCRdb lists it. This chain joins TRBV6-1 and TRBJ1-1; whether TRBD1, the table's D call, matches the DNA was not checked. Germline loops: CDR1 MNHNS, CDR2 SASEGT. The CDR3 comprises 12 residues, both ends counted. The CDR3 spells CASSESLTGVKG.

The rearrangement uses TRBV11-2 and TRBJ2-2, with 8 bases lining up with TRBD2. The CDR3 is made up of 17 amino acids. The germline V gene has CDR1 SGHAT and CDR2 FQNNGV. Trimming cost V 6 bases and J 6 bases; bases outside gene matches: 15. CDR3 protein: CASRPGRTSPRAGELFF. CDR3 DNA: TGTGCCAGCAGACCCGGTAGGACTAGCCCCAGGGCCGGGGAGCTGTTTTTT.

The rearrangement links TRBV7-9 to TRBJ1-1, with 7 nucleotides matching TRBD1. V lost 7 bases to trimming and J lost 0 bases; unmatched junction nucleotides: 2. Germline V gives CDR1 SEHNR, CDR2 FQNEAQ (reference sequence). This CDR3 contains 13 residues. In DNA form, the CDR3 reads TGTGCCAGCACGACAGGGCTGAACACTGAAGCTTTCTTT. It specifies CASTTGLNTEAFF.

This chain joins TRBV6-1 and TRBJ1-5; 8 nucleotides agree with TRBD1. J lost 5 bases, V lost 4 bases, and 4 bases had no gene match. Germline V gene sequence: CDR1 MNHNS, CDR2 SASEGT. The CDR3 consists of 14 residues. Written as DNA, the CDR3 is TGTGCCAGCAGTGTGTTGACAGGGGATCAGCCCCAGCATTTT. This gives the protein CASSVLTGDQPQHF.

CDR3 in DNA: TGTGCCAGCTCACCAACACTAGCGGGGGGGCAGGCTGAGCAGTTCTTC. Translating it yields CASSPTLAGGQAEQFF. The chain employs TRBV18 and TRBJ2-1; 13 nucleotides match TRBD2. After removal of 2 bases from V and 9 bases from J, the junction contained 7 bases not matched to a gene. In germline, CDR1 is KGHSH, CDR2 LQKENI. The CDR3 runs 16 residues.

The chain carries TRBV18 and TRBJ1-4; TRBD1 matches at 9 bases. Unmatched junction bases numbered 9, after V lost 3 bases and J lost 13 bases. Germline loops: CDR1 KGHSH, CDR2 LQKENI. The CDR3 length is 14 residues. The CDR3 loop is CASSPQGTGTLLFF. Here the CDR3 DNA reads TGTGCCAGCTCACCCCAAGGGACAGGGACATTACTGTTTTTT. Filled out from reference TRBV18 and TRBJ1-4, the complete variable domain reads NAGVMQNPRHLVRRRGQEARLRCSPMKGHSHVYWYRQLPEEGLKFMVYLQKENIIDESGMPKERFSAEFPKEGPSILRIQQVVRGDSAAYFCASSPQGTGTLLFFGSGTQLSVL.

The CDR3 DNA is TGTGCCAGCAGCTTCGGGGACACTGAAGCTTTCTTT. Protein sequence: CASSFGDTEAFF. The rearrangement links TRBV7-9 to TRBJ1-1; D is ambiguous. V gave up 3 bases and J gave up 3 bases, with 5 bases separating them. CDR1 and CDR2 (germline): SEHNR, FQNEAQ (reference sequence). The CDR3 spans 12 residues.

The chain is built from TRBV6-1 and TRBJ1-5; tentative D call: TRBD1 (5 bases). Germline CDR1 and CDR2: MNHNS and SASEGT. This CDR3 spans 14 amino acids. V dropped 6 bases and J dropped 0 bases, with 9 bases sitting between them. The CDR3 sequence: CASSDRGSNQPQHF. In nucleotides, the CDR3 is TGTGCCAGCAGCGACAGAGGTAGCAATCAGCCCCAGCATTTT.

J is TRBJ2-2 and V is TRBV18; the match to TRBD1 covers 7 bases. The V gene end was trimmed by 2 bases and the J gene end by 5 bases; junction bases not matched to a gene: 5. The CDR3 covers 15 residues. CDR1 is KGHSH and CDR2 is LQKENI in the germline V gene. The CDR3 protein is CASSPTGTATGELFF. The DNA for the CDR3 is TGTGCCAGCTCACCAACTGGGACAGCAACCGGGGAGCTGTTTTTT.

By share, this clone ranks as medium-sized. This chain uses TRBV6-1 with TRBJ1-4; TRBD1 agrees at 8 bases. This CDR3 is built from 14 residues. Germline V lookup: CDR1 MNHNS, CDR2 SASEGT. V lost 11 bases to trimming and J lost 8 bases; unmatched junction nucleotides: 13. CDR3 residues: CAASTGQGEEKLFF. CDR3 in DNA: TGTGCCGCATCTACCGGACAGGGTGAGGAAAAACTGTTTTTT.

The chain uses TRBV7-8 and TRBJ1-5; D is undetermined. V shed 3 bases and J shed 5 bases, with 11 bases lying between them. Germline lookup yields CDR1 SGHVS and CDR2 FQNEAQ. The CDR3 contains 14 residues. CDR3 protein: CASSFTAGDQPQHF. CDR3 nucleotide sequence: TGTGCCAGCAGCTTTACAGCCGGCGATCAGCCCCAGCATTTT.

This rearrangement joins TRBV27 to TRBJ2-2, with 7 bases that match TRBD2. Trimming at V came to 4 bases and at J to 4 bases, leaving 3 bases not matched to a gene. The CDR3 loop spans 14 amino acids. Per germline, CDR1 MNHEY and CDR2 SMNVEV (reference sequence). The CDR3 loop reads CASSWGGSTGELFF. In DNA, the CDR3 is TGTGCCAGCAGTTGGGGAGGGTCCACCGGGGAGCTGTTTTTT.

This clone has only one observation. The rearrangement joins TRBV5-1 to TRBJ2-7, with D perhaps matching TRBD1 (6 bases). This CDR3 has 16 amino acids. V was shortened by 4 bases and J by 2 bases, with 19 bases between the two germline ends. Germline CDR1 reads SGHRS; CDR2 reads YFSETQ. The CDR3 protein is CASSLGGTGNPYEQYV. CDR3 coding DNA: TGCGCCAGCAGCCTAGGAGGAACAGGGAACCCCTACGAGCAGTACGTC.

The chain uses TRBV19 and TRBJ1-1, with TRBD1 matching 7 bases. The CDR3 consists of 14 residues. V lost 8 bases to trimming and J lost 1 base; unmatched junction nucleotides: 7. Germline V gene data show CDR1 as LNHDA and CDR2 as SQIVND (reference sequence). This chain's CDR3 is CASGITGANTEAFF. CDR3 DNA sequence: TGTGCCAGTGGGATCACAGGGGCGAACACTGAAGCTTTCTTT.

This chain links TRBV4-2 with TRBJ2-1; D is possibly TRBD1 (5 bases). With 1 base removed from V and 8 bases from J, the gap between germline ends came to 9 bases. The V gene's germline CDR1 is LGHNA and CDR2 YNFKEQ. The CDR3 has 13 amino acids. The CDR3 bases are TGTGCCAGCAGCCAAGGGGGCAGTTATGAGCAGTTCTTC. It translates to CASSQGGSYEQFF.

The rearrangement uses TRBV4-1 and TRBJ1-5; 9 nucleotides align to TRBD1. There are 16 residues in the CDR3. J gave up 3 bases and V 1 base, and 4 bases lay outside the gene matches. CDR1 MGHRA and CDR2 YSYEKL come from the germline V gene. Here the CDR3 DNA reads TGCGCCAGCAGCCAAGGAGGGACAGGGTTCAATCAGCCCCAGCATTTT. This gives the protein CASSQGGTGFNQPQHF.

The rearrangement uses TRBV7-7 and TRBJ1-1, with unresolved D. The germline CDR1 and CDR2 sequences are SSHAT and FNYEAQ (reference sequence). Deletions cut 5 bases from V and 6 bases from J, with 13 bases between. This CDR3 is 13 amino acids long. CDR3: CASSLTFGSEAFF. DNA for the CDR3: TGTGCCAGCAGCCTTACTTTCGGGTCTGAAGCTTTCTTT.

This sequence joins TRBV19 and TRBJ2-6, with 9 bases aligning to TRBD1. Germline loops: CDR1 LNHDA, CDR2 SQIVND (reference sequence). The CDR3 is 17 residues long. The trim removed 3 bases at V and 1 base at J, leaving 4 bases unmatched. The DNA of the CDR3 is TGTGCCAGTAGTATGGGACAGGGAGAGTCTGGGGCCAACGTCCTGACTTTC. Its translation: CASSMGQGESGANVLTF.

V and J are TRBV27 and TRBJ2-3, with a possible D match to TRBD2 (5 bases). The V and J ends lost 8 bases and 2 bases respectively, with 11 bases between them. The length of the CDR3 is 13 residues. Germline V CDR1 and CDR2: MNHEY, SMNVEV (reference sequence). The CDR3 DNA sequence: TGTGCCAGCGGGCGGGCCGCCACAGATACGCAGTATTTT. Protein sequence: CASGRAATDTQYF.

This clone was counted a single time. The genes are TRBV30 and TRBJ1-2; unclear D gene. The CDR3 has 17 amino acids. Germline V lookup: CDR1 GTSNPN, CDR2 SVGIG (reference sequence). Trimming took 1 base from V and 4 from J, leaving 22 bases between them. CDR3 sequence reads: CAWSGPRARELGYGYTF. The CDR3 DNA follows: TGTGCCTGGAGTGGCCCTAGGGCTAGGGAGTTGGGCTATGGCTACACCTTC. The entire variable domain, with the rest obtained from reference TRBV30 and TRBJ1-2, is as follows: SQTIHQWPATLVQPVGSPLSLECTVEGTSNPNLYWYRQAAGRGLQLLFYSVGIGQISSEVPQNLSASRPQDRQFILSSKKLLLSDSGFYLCAWSGPRARELGYGYTFGSGTRLTVV.

This sequence joins TRBV5-1 and TRBJ1-6; no clear D gene. Per the germline V gene, CDR1 is SGHRS and CDR2 is YFSETQ. V lost 2 bases and J lost 5, with 5 bases in between. The CDR3 runs 13 residues. The chain's CDR3 is CASSFSNNSPLHF. In nucleotides, the CDR3 is TGCGCCAGCAGCTTTAGTAATAATTCACCCCTCCACTTT.

This rearrangement joins TRBV2 to TRBJ1-4; 7 nucleotides match TRBD1. V trimming: 5 bases; J trimming: 6 bases; junction bases outside the gene matches: 3. CDR1 is SNHLY, CDR2 FYNNEI, per germline. The CDR3 covers 13 residues. CDR3 nucleotide sequence: TGTGCCAGCAGTCAGGGGGTAGATGAAAAACTGTTTTTT. It codes for CASSQGVDEKLFF.

This chain links TRBV29-1 with TRBJ1-2; TRBD1 might be the D (5 bases). Trimming cost V 7 bases and J 7 bases, with 13 bases left between them. Germline V lookup: CDR1 SQVTM, CDR2 ANQGSEA. The CDR3 extends over 11 amino acids. The CDR3 region has the DNA TGCAGCGGCGCTGCAGGGTCTGGCTACACCTTC. Residues: CSGAAGSGYTF.

The CDR3 nucleotides read TGTGCCAGCAGCCTGGGCGGGGGGTTAAATACGCAGTATTTT. Translating gives CASSLGGGLNTQYF. This chain connects TRBV6-5 to TRBJ2-3, with 8 bases aligning to TRBD2. The CDR3 sequence is 14 residues long. V gave up 6 bases and J gave up 7 bases; unmatched junction bases: 9. Per germline, CDR1 MNHEY and CDR2 SVGAGI.